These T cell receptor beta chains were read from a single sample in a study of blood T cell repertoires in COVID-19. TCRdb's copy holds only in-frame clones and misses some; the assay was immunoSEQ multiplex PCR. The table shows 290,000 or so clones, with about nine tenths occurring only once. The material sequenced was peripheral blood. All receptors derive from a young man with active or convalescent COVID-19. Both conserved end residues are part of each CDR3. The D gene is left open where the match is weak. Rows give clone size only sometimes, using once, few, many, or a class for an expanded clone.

CASSQDRRLAGSFQETQYF	TGTGCCAGCAGCCAAGATAGAAGGCTAGCGGGGAGTTTTCAAGAGACCCAGTACTTC	TRBD2	.	TRBJ2-5	TRBV14
CASSPRTGRDYGYTF	TGTGCCAGCAGCCCCAGGACAGGGCGGGACTATGGCTACACCTTC	TRBD1	.	TRBJ1-2	TRBV11-2
CASKRTVHEQYF	TGTGCCAGCAAAAGGACAGTCCACGAGCAGTACTTC	.	.	TRBJ2-7	TRBV21-1
CASSLGLYEQYF	TGTGCCAGCAGTCTCGGACTCTACGAGCAGTACTTC	.	few	TRBJ2-7	TRBV2
CASSSKGGWTDSYEQYF	TGTGCCAGCAGCTCCAAAGGCGGGTGGACAGACTCCTACGAGCAGTACTTC	.	.	TRBJ2-7	TRBV7-9
CASSPDQNTEAFF	TGTGCCAGCAGCCCAGACCAGAACACTGAAGCTTTCTTT	.	.	TRBJ1-1	TRBV3-1/TRBV3-2
CASSLGFRGNSNQPQHF	TGTGCCAGCAGCTTAGGCTTTAGGGGAAACAGCAATCAGCCCCAGCATTTT	.	.	TRBJ1-5	TRBV7-2
CASSPMGGPRRNQPQHF	TGTGCCAGCAGTCCTATGGGGGGACCCCGGCGCAATCAGCCCCAGCATTTT	.	.	TRBJ1-5	TRBV28
CASSFLDRDYEQYF	TGTGCCAGCAGTTTTTTGGACAGGGACTACGAGCAGTACTTC	TRBD1	.	TRBJ2-7	TRBV27
CASSQRQGNYEQYF	TGCGCCAGCAGCCAGCGGCAGGGAAACTACGAGCAGTACTTC	.	.	TRBJ2-7	TRBV4-1
CASSIVGGGGETQYF	TGTGCCAGTAGTATAGTAGGCGGGGGCGGTGAGACCCAGTACTTC	.	.	TRBJ2-5	TRBV19
CASSLEGQGIPGANVLTF	TGTGCCAGCAGCTTAGAGGGACAGGGTATCCCTGGGGCCAACGTCCTGACTTTC	TRBD1	.	TRBJ2-6	TRBV7-6
CASSQARTSVAF	TGTGCCAGCAGCCAAGCACGGACTTCGGTAGCATTT	.	.	TRBJ2-3	TRBV3-1/TRBV3-2
CASSQTPWTGSSGNTIYF	TGTGCCAGCAGTCAAACCCCTTGGACAGGGAGCTCTGGAAACACCATATATTTT	TRBD1	.	TRBJ1-3	TRBV27
CASSYRDSNNEQFF	TGTGCCAGCAGTTACAGGGACAGTAACAATGAGCAGTTCTTC	TRBD1	.	TRBJ2-1	TRBV6-2/TRBV6-3
CASRTGTGDNSPLHF	TGTGCCAGCAGGACCGGGACAGGGGATAATTCACCCCTCCACTTT	TRBD1	.	TRBJ1-6	TRBV5-6
CASSLSADLNTEAFF	TGTGCCAGCAGTTTATCGGCAGATTTGAACACTGAAGCTTTCTTT	.	.	TRBJ1-1	TRBV27
CASSVGQVLGNTIYF	TGTGCCAGCAGCGTCGGACAGGTTCTAGGAAACACCATATATTTT	TRBD1	.	TRBJ1-3	TRBV5-6
CASSPDRANQPQHF	TGTGCCAGCAGCCCGGACAGGGCGAATCAGCCCCAGCATTTT	TRBD1	.	TRBJ1-5	TRBV5-5
CASSGGGGLGGYTF	TGTGCCAGCAGTGGCGGGGGAGGTTTGGGCGGCTACACCTTC	.	.	TRBJ1-2	TRBV27
CASRRGGLASTDTQYF	TGTGCCAGCAGACGGGGGGGACTAGCTAGCACAGATACGCAGTATTTT	TRBD2	.	TRBJ2-3	TRBV28
CASSPGPAYEQYF	TGTGCCAGCTCACCGGGCCCAGCCTACGAGCAGTACTTC	.	.	TRBJ2-7	TRBV18
CASSSEGSPLHF	TGTGCCAGCAGTTCGGAGGGTTCACCCCTCCACTTT	.	.	TRBJ1-6	TRBV12-3/TRBV12-4
CASTPSLIQGNTEAFF	TGTGCCAGCACCCCATCCTTAATACAGGGTAACACTGAAGCTTTCTTT	.	once	TRBJ1-1	TRBV5-4
CASSLGTGENEKLFF	TGTGCCAGCTCACTCGGGACAGGGGAAAATGAAAAACTGTTTTTT	TRBD1	few	TRBJ1-4	TRBV18
CSVHHGVNTEAFF	TGCAGCGTCCACCACGGGGTGAACACTGAAGCTTTCTTT	.	once	TRBJ1-1	TRBV29-1
CSAVTYEQFF	TGCAGCGCCGTTACATATGAGCAGTTCTTC	.	.	TRBJ2-1	TRBV29-1
CASSPRTGEKGNEQFF	TGTGCCAGCTCACCGAGGACAGGCGAAAAAGGGAATGAGCAGTTCTTC	TRBD1	.	TRBJ2-1	TRBV18
CASSIKQGSLYEQYF	TGTGCCAGCAGCATAAAACAGGGGTCCTTATACGAGCAGTACTTC	TRBD1	once	TRBJ2-7	TRBV7-6
CASSVKARGQGLYNEQFF	TGTGCCAGCAGCGTCAAGGCGCGGGGACAGGGACTCTACAATGAGCAGTTCTTC	TRBD1	.	TRBJ2-1	TRBV11-3
CASSLLAGGLNEQFF	TGTGCCAGCAGCTTACTAGCGGGAGGGCTAAATGAGCAGTTCTTC	TRBD2	.	TRBJ2-1	TRBV7-3
CASSERRSGYGYTF	TGTGCCAGCAGTGAACGCCGTTCGGGATATGGCTACACCTTC	.	.	TRBJ1-2	TRBV6-1
CSASDRGRSVVGEQYF	TGCAGTGCTAGTGACAGGGGGCGATCGGTGGTAGGGGAGCAGTACTTC	TRBD1	.	TRBJ2-7	TRBV20-1
CASSLPVGLANEQFF	TGTGCCAGCTCACTCCCGGTGGGACTAGCCAATGAGCAGTTCTTC	TRBD2	once	TRBJ2-1	TRBV18
CASSWDRSSYEQYF	TGTGCCAGCAGCTGGGACAGGTCCTCCTACGAGCAGTACTTC	TRBD1	.	TRBJ2-7	TRBV7-9
CASSPTRQETQYF	TGTGCCAGCTCACCCACTAGACAAGAGACCCAGTACTTC	.	.	TRBJ2-5	TRBV18
CASSLVTGHTWEGYTF	TGTGCCAGCAGCTTAGTAACGGGCCACACCTGGGAGGGCTACACCTTC	.	.	TRBJ1-2	TRBV7-9
CASSLRQSRAQYF	TGTGCCAGCAGCCTTCGACAGTCAAGGGCCCAGTACTTC	.	.	TRBJ2-5	TRBV3-1/TRBV3-2
CATRYGTGAYNEQFF	TGCGCCACCCGCTACGGGACAGGAGCCTACAATGAGCAGTTCTTC	TRBD1	few	TRBJ2-1	TRBV10-2
CASSPSGTAPLYGYTF	TGTGCCAGCAGTCCATCCGGGACAGCACCTCTCTATGGCTACACCTTC	TRBD1	.	TRBJ1-2	TRBV27
CASSLYSGTNEKLFF	TGTGCCAGCAGTCTTTACTCGGGGACTAATGAAAAACTGTTTTTT	.	.	TRBJ1-4	TRBV27
CASSADREWGYTF	TGTGCCAGCAGTGCGGACAGGGAGTGGGGCTACACCTTC	TRBD1	.	TRBJ1-2	TRBV28
CASSQDFYGEQYF	TGCGCCAGCAGCCAAGATTTTTACGGGGAGCAGTACTTC	.	.	TRBJ2-7	TRBV4-3
CASREGQGAYEQYF	TGTGCCAGCAGAGAGGGACAGGGGGCTTACGAGCAGTACTTC	TRBD1	.	TRBJ2-7	TRBV27
CASSPGTGGFGYTF	TGCGCCAGCAGCCCGGGGACAGGGGGCTTTGGCTACACCTTC	TRBD1	.	TRBJ1-2	TRBV5-1
CASSLSQGMHYGYTF	TGTGCCAGCAGTTTATCCCAGGGAATGCACTATGGCTACACCTTC	.	.	TRBJ1-2	TRBV27